This is a list of T cell receptor beta chains from one sample in a study of regulatory T cells in long-lasting Graves disease. MiXCR was run by TCRdb on the multiplex PCR reads, yielding one entry per CDR3 protein. Of about 660,000 distinct CDR3 sequences in the sample, 30% were seen once. The sample was peripheral blood mononuclear cells (PBMCs), taken when the disease was refractory, from a patient treated with antithyroid drugs. The origin of the receptors is a female donor with Graves disease. Both conserved end residues are part of each CDR3. A D gene is named only where the DNA matches it firmly. Not all rows give a size; the values are once, few, many and, for expanded clones, a class.

TRBD1	NA	TRBV29-1	TRBJ1-5	TGCAGCGTTGGGACAGGGTTCGATAGCAATCAGCCCCAGCATTTT	CSVGTGFDSNQPQHF
TRBD1	NA	TRBV27	TRBJ2-6	TGTGCCAGCAGCCTGACAGGGGAATCTTTCTGGGCCAACGTCCTGACTTTC	CASSLTGESFWANVLTF
NA	NA	TRBV3-1	TRBJ1-1	TGTGCCAGCAGCCATGACACTGAAGCTTTCTTT	CASSHDTEAFF
TRBD1	NA	TRBV7-2	TRBJ2-5	TGTGCCAGCAGCTTCGGACAGGGGGCGCCTTATGAGACCCAGTACTTC	CASSFGQGAPYETQYF
NA	NA	TRBV5-1	TRBJ2-7	TGCGCCAGCAGCTTGGCAGGGGAATGGGAGCAGTACTTC	CASSLAGEWEQYF
NA	many	TRBV2	TRBJ2-5	TGTGCCTCGTCCGGCCTTCAAGAGACCCAGTACTTC	CASSGLQETQYF
NA	many	TRBV12-3/TRBV12-4	TRBJ1-5	TGTGCCAGCACCCGAACTGGGGGCAATCAGCCCCAGCATTTT	CASTRTGGNQPQHF
NA	NA	TRBV30	TRBJ2-3	TGTGCCTGGAGTGACGGACATAACACAGATACGCAGTATTTT	CAWSDGHNTDTQYF
NA	many	TRBV2	TRBJ2-7	TGTGCCAGCAGACCACTAGCAGCCGAGCAGTACTTC	CASRPLAAEQYF
TRBD1	few	TRBV20-1	TRBJ2-7	TGCAGTGCTACCGGGACAGGGCATCTCGGCGAGCAGTACTTC	CSATGTGHLGEQYF
NA	NA	TRBV7-9	TRBJ2-1	TGTGCCAGCAGGGGGTGGGCCACCTACAATGAGCAGTTCTTC	CASRGWATYNEQFF
TRBD2	many	TRBV28	TRBJ2-7	TGTGCCAGCAGTTTTGGACTAGCGGGAGGCTACGAGCAGTACTTC	CASSFGLAGGYEQYF
NA	NA	TRBV11-1	TRBJ1-1	TGTGCCAGCAGCCACTCCCTCACTGAAGCTTTCTTT	CASSHSLTEAFF
TRBD1	few	TRBV19	TRBJ2-7	TGTGCCAGTACCCCAGGGACAGGGGGCTCCTACGAGCAGTACTTC	CASTPGTGGSYEQYF
NA	once	TRBV29-1	TRBJ2-1	TGCAGCGTTGAAGGCCCCCAGGGGAAGGGTACCTACAATGAGCAGTTCTTC	CSVEGPQGKGTYNEQFF
NA	NA	TRBV12-3/TRBV12-4	TRBJ1-3	TGTGCCAGCAGTTTAAGGCGGGGCGCTGGAAACACCATATATTTT	CASSLRRGAGNTIYF
TRBD1	NA	TRBV19	TRBJ1-5	TGTGCCAGTAGTATAGTGACAGGGGATCTTCTTAGCAATCAGCCCCAGCATTTT	CASSIVTGDLLSNQPQHF
NA	NA	TRBV6-2/TRBV6-3	TRBJ2-3	TGTGCCAGCAGGAAGATAGATACGCAGTATTTT	CASRKIDTQYF
TRBD1	NA	TRBV5-5	TRBJ2-7	TGTGCCAGCGCTCCAGGGGGCTATAACTACGAGCAGTACTTC	CASAPGGYNYEQYF
NA	many	TRBV11-2	TRBJ1-2	TGTGCCAGCAGCTTAGGCAGGGTCTATGGCTACACCTTC	CASSLGRVYGYTF
NA	many	TRBV28	TRBJ1-2	TGTGCCAGCAGCCTATTCCGGGGGGGCTACACCTTC	CASSLFRGGYTF
NA	many	TRBV15	TRBJ1-5	TGTGCCACCAGCAGAGAACCTCTAGACAGTGCCCGCAATCAGCCCCAGCATTTT	CATSREPLDSARNQPQHF
NA	few	TRBV7-9	TRBJ2-7	TGTGCCAGCAGCTTATCCGCCGGAGGGACTGGATTCTACGAGCAGTACTTC	CASSLSAGGTGFYEQYF
NA	few	TRBV25-1	TRBJ1-5	TGTGCCAGCAGTGACGACTGGGATAGTGGGCCCCAGCATTTT	CASSDDWDSGPQHF
NA	NA	TRBV6-4	TRBJ1-1	TGTGCCAGCAGTTTAAACCGGGGTCGAGGGCGCCCTATAATGAACACTGAAGCTTTCTTT	CASSLNRGRGRPIMNTEAFF
TRBD1	many	TRBV10-3	TRBJ1-2	TGTGCCATCGGACAGGGGGTTTATGGCTACACCTTC	CAIGQGVYGYTF
NA	few	TRBV12-3/TRBV12-4	TRBJ1-1	TGTGCCAGCACCACCGGGACGGCAGGGACTGAAGCTTTCTTT	CASTTGTAGTEAFF
NA	once	TRBV19	TRBJ1-2	TGTGCCAGTAGTATGGAGGGTGCGGCCTATGGCTACACCTTC	CASSMEGAAYGYTF
TRBD2	NA	TRBV14	TRBJ2-7	TGTGCCAGCAGCCGGGCGGGAGGGTTCTACGAGCAGTACTTC	CASSRAGGFYEQYF
TRBD2	NA	TRBV3-1	TRBJ2-7	TGTGCCAGCAGCCAAGAAGTACTAGCGGGAGGGCCCTCCTACGAGCAGTACTTC	CASSQEVLAGGPSYEQYF
TRBD2	NA	TRBV7-9	TRBJ2-5	TGTGCCAGCATCGTCTCTAGCGGGAAACAAGAGACCCAGTACTTC	CASIVSSGKQETQYF
NA	NA	TRBV27	TRBJ1-5	TGTGCCAGCAGTTTATCGAGGACAGTCAATCAGCCCCAGCATTTT	CASSLSRTVNQPQHF
NA	many	TRBV11-2	TRBJ1-1	TGTGCCAGCAGCACCCGGGCCTACCTGGGAGCTTTCTTT	CASSTRAYLGAFF
TRBD2	NA	TRBV29-1	TRBJ2-7	TGCAGCGTTGAGTCAGCGGGAGAATCCTACGAGCAGTACTTC	CSVESAGESYEQYF
TRBD1	few	TRBV11-2	TRBJ2-7	TGTGCCAGCAGCTTATGGCAGGGGGACTCCTACGAGCAGTACTTC	CASSLWQGDSYEQYF
TRBD1	NA	TRBV11-2	TRBJ1-2	TGTGCCAGCAGACCTACGGGACAGGGAAACTATGGCTACACCTTC	CASRPTGQGNYGYTF
NA	NA	TRBV6-1	TRBJ1-5	TGTGCCAGCGGTCGGGGGGGCAATCACCCCCAGCATTTT	CASGRGGNHPQHF
NA	many	TRBV28	TRBJ1-4	TGTGCCAGCAGTCCCTTTCCAGGGTCCTTAAATGAAAAACTGTTTTTT	CASSPFPGSLNEKLFF